This T cell receptor beta chain was captured in a study of T-cell reconstitution after alpha-beta-depleted transplantation in children. Unique molecular identifiers were used in preparing the TCRbeta library. TCRdb used MiXCR to reprocess the PCR reads, holding one entry per CDR3 protein. The table records 250,000 to 400,000 distinct CDR3 sequences, approximately 23% of them present only once. Germline V CDR1 and CDR2: SQVTM, ANQGSEA. V shed 3 bases, J shed 0 bases, and the junction held 5 bases outside the gene matches. This CDR3 spans 15 amino acids. This specimen consisted of PBMCs, mostly from graft donor cells, obtained 180 days after TCRalphabeta/CD19-depleted stem cell transplant. The chain uses TRBV29-1 and TRBJ1-1; TRBD1 agrees at 9 bases. This clonotype originated in a male patient aged 10 to 17 who had a stem cell transplant for acute lymphoblastic leukemia, so the T cells may come from the graft donor. The CDR3 coding sequence is TGCAGCGTTGATGGGACAGGGAACTTGAACACTGAAGCTTTCTTT. Its translation is CSVDGTGNLNTEAFF.